This TCR beta chain comes out of a study of OX40 agonist ivuxolimab in advanced cancers. Study-wide context: Treatment of patients was with ivuxolimab, an agonistic anti-OX40 (CD134) antibody. Antecedent anti-PD-1, anti-PD-L1 or anti-CTLA-4 therapy was permissible, with roughly 40% having received some.

Blood sampling took place at baseline, cycle 4 day 1, and cycle 7 day 1. The length of the CDR3 is 15 residues. Per germline, CDR1 LGHNA and CDR2 YNFKEQ. V shed 0 bases and J shed 1 base, with 7 bases lying between them. Study observations and caveats: Normalized T-cell clonal expansion was also low in a subset of nonresponders.

Libraries were prepared by immunoSEQ multiplex PCR; TCRdb keeps only in-frame clonotypes and omits some of them. Here the sample spans about 47,000 clones, 84% being singletons. This clone appeared a few times. Its antigen remains unknown. Material: CD4+ or CD8+ T cells sorted from blood, obtained in a trial of the OX40 agonist ivuxolimab. The chain carries TRBV4-2 and TRBJ2-1, with a weak D call TRBD1 (5 bases). The sequence was collected from an adult with an advanced solid tumor such as melanoma, head and neck, liver or kidney cancer. The CDR3 is CASSQDTGSYNEQFF. The CDR3 DNA sequence: TGTGCCAGCAGCCAAGATACAGGATCCTACAATGAGCAGTTCTTC.